This T cell receptor (beta chain) was obtained from a study of metastatic and nonmetastatic thyroid tumors. The wider study: Across peripheral blood and tumor or nodule tissue samples taken from malignant and benign thyroid patients, the repertoires were compared with one another.

As for this clone: As yet, its antigen is unknown.

Regarding the study as a whole: Malignant thyroid tumors reportedly had TCR beta diversity that was significantly higher than in benign nodules, in blood and tumor.

In the source study's methods: Clinicopathological groups supplied CDR3 differences that were used to build a distant-metastasis classifier for papillary thyroid cancer. TCRdb re-called the PCR reads with MiXCR. TCRdb's processing, not the study's, gives the V and J calls here. The table includes some 55,000 clones, under 30% detected once. None of the patients had undergone any treatment ahead of thyroid surgery. Sample: blood. This TCR was sampled from a female donor with papillary thyroid cancer or a benign thyroid nodule (not recorded which). Some clones in this sample may be carry-over from other donors' samples.

The CDR3 DNA sequence: TGTGCCAGCAGCTTGGCTTTACATGAGGCCTCTACCGAAGCTTTCTTT. Translated: CASSLALHEASTEAFF. This rearrangement joins TRBV5-4 to TRBJ1-1; unclear D gene. Trimming shortened V by 0 bases and J by 8 bases, and 20 bases separated the two germline ends. The germline V gene has CDR1 SGHNT and CDR2 YYREEE (reference sequence). The CDR3 is made up of 16 amino acids.